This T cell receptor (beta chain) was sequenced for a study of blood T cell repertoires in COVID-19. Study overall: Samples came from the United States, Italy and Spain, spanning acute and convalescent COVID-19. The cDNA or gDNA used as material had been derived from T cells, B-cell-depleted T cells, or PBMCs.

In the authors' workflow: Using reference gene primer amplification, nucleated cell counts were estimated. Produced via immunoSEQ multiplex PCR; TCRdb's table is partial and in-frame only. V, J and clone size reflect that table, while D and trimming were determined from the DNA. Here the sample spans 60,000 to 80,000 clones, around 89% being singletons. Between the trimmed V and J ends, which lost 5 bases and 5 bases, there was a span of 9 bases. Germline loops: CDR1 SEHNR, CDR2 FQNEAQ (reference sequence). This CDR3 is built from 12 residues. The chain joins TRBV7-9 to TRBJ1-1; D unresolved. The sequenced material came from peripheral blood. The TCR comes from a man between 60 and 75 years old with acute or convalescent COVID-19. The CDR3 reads CASSKGVTEAFF. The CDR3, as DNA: TGTGCCAGCAGCAAAGGAGTGACTGAAGCTTTCTTT.